Each of the 20 T cell receptor beta chains below was sequenced from the same sample in a study of blood T cells in healthy people across ages. Sample-barcoded 5' priming and a J-beta primer mix drove a second PCR of roughly 6 to 12 cycles. TCRdb ran MiXCR on the 5' RACE reads and lists one entry per CDR3 protein. The sample consists of more than 800,000 distinct CDR3 sequences, 35% to 55% of them appearing once. Source material: blood. The receptors here all came from a woman aged 55 to 70 in good health.

This clonotype has only a few counts. V usage is TRBV20-1 and J usage is TRBJ2-1; D gene unclear. Germline loops: CDR1 DFQATT, CDR2 SNEGSKA (reference sequence). V gave up 0 bases and J gave up 10 bases, with 10 bases separating them. CDR3 size: 12 residues. CDR3: CSARDGSLEQFF. In nucleotides, the CDR3 is TGCAGTGCTAGAGACGGTTCGTTGGAGCAGTTCTTC.

This clonotype was seen only a few times. V is TRBV11-2 and J is TRBJ2-5; D unresolved. Germline V gene sequence: CDR1 SGHAT, CDR2 FQNNGV. This CDR3 spans 14 amino acids. V was clipped by 4 bases and J by 1 base, with 10 bases between them. CDR3 sequence (DNA): TGTGCCAGCAGCTCCTCGCCCATCCAAGAGACCCAGTACTTC. Translating it yields CASSSSPIQETQYF.

The chain employs TRBV20-1 and TRBJ2-5; a possible D gene is TRBD2 (6 bases). This CDR3 contains 14 residues. The germline gives CDR1 DFQATT, CDR2 SNEGSKA (reference sequence). V lost 5 bases and J 1 base, leaving 14 bases between the germline ends. The CDR3 region has the DNA TGCAGTGCTCGAACGAGCGGGCCCCAAGAGACCCAGTACTTC. Protein sequence: CSARTSGPQETQYF.

The rearrangement links TRBV5-1 to TRBJ2-1; 7 nucleotides agree with TRBD1. Per the germline V gene, CDR1 is SGHRS and CDR2 is YFSETQ. V trimming: 4 bases; J trimming: 6 bases; junction bases outside the gene matches: 7. This CDR3 comprises 14 residues. Here the CDR3 reads CASSGTGTVNEQFF. The CDR3 DNA reads as TGCGCCAGCAGCGGGACCGGGACAGTCAATGAGCAGTTCTTC.

The V gene is TRBV6-1, the J gene TRBJ2-3; D remains ambiguous. V was clipped by 2 bases and J by 9 bases, with 12 bases between them. The germline V gene encodes CDR1 MNHNS and CDR2 SASEGT. CDR3 length: 13 amino acids. DNA of the CDR3: TGTGCCAGCAGTGAATCCTTCGCCGGGACGCAGTATTTT. Its protein is CASSESFAGTQYF.

The V and J genes are TRBV12-3 or TRBV12-4 and TRBJ2-1; D call uncertain. Trimming shortened V by 3 bases and J by 7 bases, and 13 bases separated the two germline ends. This CDR3 region has 14 residues. CDR3 residues: CASSLSVRGNEQFF. The CDR3 nucleotides read TGTGCCAGCAGTTTGTCAGTAAGAGGTAATGAGCAGTTCTTC.

This clonotype was counted only a few times. This chain joins TRBV28 and TRBJ2-7; 11 nucleotides line up with TRBD2. Germline V lookup: CDR1 MDHEN, CDR2 SYDVKM. The CDR3 covers 19 residues. V trimming: 1 base; J trimming: 0 bases; junction bases outside the gene matches: 11. CDR3 sequence (DNA): TGTGCCAGCAGTTTATCCCCCGGGACTAGCGGCTATCACTCCTACGAGCAGTACTTC. This sequence encodes CASSLSPGTSGYHSYEQYF.

V and J are TRBV3-1 and TRBJ2-7; 14 positions agree with TRBD2. The V gene's germline CDR1 is LGHDT and CDR2 YNNKEL (reference sequence). The V and J ends lost 3 bases and 3 bases, in that order; junction bases with no gene match: 4. The CDR3 runs 16 residues. CDR3 protein: CASSQGLAGEIYEQYF. CDR3 nucleotides: TGTGCCAGCAGCCAGGGACTAGCGGGAGAAATCTACGAGCAGTACTTC.

This clonotype was seen only a few times. This CDR3 is CASSRIDSYNEQFF. The CDR3 bases are TGTGCCAGCAGCAGAATCGACAGTTACAATGAGCAGTTCTTC. The chain combines TRBV13 with TRBJ2-1; D may be TRBD1 (5 bases). Germline V gives CDR1 PRHDT, CDR2 FYEKMQ (reference sequence). The V end was cut by 5 bases, the J end by 4 bases, with 12 bases between. This CDR3 comprises 14 residues.

The chain carries TRBV6-1 and TRBJ1-2; D call uncertain. In germline, CDR1 is MNHNS, CDR2 SASEGT. Trimming pared 4 bases from V and 8 bases from J, leaving 14 bases between. The CDR3 runs 13 residues. CDR3 DNA sequence: TGTGCCAGCAGTGGCACCCTTTACCCAGGCTACACCTTC. It encodes CASSGTLYPGYTF.

This clonotype was seen a handful of times. The J gene is TRBJ2-1, the V gene TRBV4-1; D perhaps matches TRBD1 (8 bases). Germline CDR1 and CDR2: MGHRA and YSYEKL. Trimming shortened V by 1 base and J by 4 bases, and 17 bases separated the two germline ends. CDR3 length equals 17 residues. The CDR3 DNA is TGCGCCAGCAGCCAAGGTCACGGACAGGGAGGGTACAATGAGCAGTTCTTC. Its protein product is CASSQGHGQGGYNEQFF.

CDR3 bases: TGTGCCAGCAGCTTAGTCGGGGCTCCGGGGTACAATGAGCAGTTCTTC. This encodes CASSLVGAPGYNEQFF. The chain couples TRBV7-9 to TRBJ2-1; possibly TRBD1 or TRBD2 for D (5 bases each). Germline V lookup: CDR1 SEHNR, CDR2 FQNEAQ (reference sequence). The CDR3 totals 16 residues. The ends were cut back, 1 base at V and 4 bases at J, with 14 bases in the middle.

V and J are TRBV12-3 or TRBV12-4 and TRBJ2-7; 7 nucleotides align to TRBD1. CDR3 length: 13 amino acids. Trimming cost V 5 bases and J 3 bases; bases outside gene matches: 4. The CDR3 reads CASSVDRVYEQYF. CDR3 bases: TGTGCCAGCAGTGTCGACAGGGTCTACGAGCAGTACTTC.

This sequence joins TRBV27 and TRBJ2-1; TRBD2 agrees at 9 bases. This CDR3 is built from 14 residues. Germline V gene data show CDR1 as MNHEY and CDR2 as SMNVEV (reference sequence). J was trimmed by 6 bases and V by 7 bases; bases with no gene match: 7. In DNA, the CDR3 is TGTGCCAGCACTATAGCGGGAGATATCAATGAGCAGTTCTTC. Protein: CASTIAGDINEQFF.

This clonotype was picked up a small number of times. The chain employs TRBV9 and TRBJ2-1; the D gene is possibly TRBD2 (5 bases). There are 15 residues in the CDR3. With 0 bases removed from V and 9 bases from J, the gap between germline ends came to 16 bases. Germline values: CDR1 SGDLS, CDR2 YYNGEE. This CDR3 reads CASSVEAKIRGEQFF. The CDR3 DNA reads as TGTGCCAGCAGCGTAGAAGCGAAGATACGGGGTGAGCAGTTCTTC.

The V and J genes are TRBV6-5 and TRBJ2-5, with D uncertain. The V end lost 2 bases, the J end lost 11 bases, and 21 bases lay between the germline ends. Germline V gene lookup returns CDR1 MNHEY and CDR2 SVGAGI. The CDR3 covers 15 residues. CDR3 sequence (DNA): TGTGCCAGCAGTTACAGTCTAATGTCCTACAATGAGCAGTACTTC. This translates into CASSYSLMSYNEQYF.

The chain has TRBV15 and TRBJ1-4; 10 bases are a match to TRBD1. Germline trimming cut 2 bases from V and 15 bases from J; bases unmatched to any gene: 3. This CDR3 is 12 amino acids long. Looked up from germline, CDR1 is LNHNV and CDR2 is YYDKDF (reference sequence). The CDR3 nucleotides read TGTGCCACCAGCAGAAGGGACAGGGGAATGTTTTTT. It encodes CATSRRDRGMFF.

This chain connects TRBV7-9 to TRBJ2-3, with D unclear. Between the trimmed V and J ends, which lost 6 bases and 0 bases, there was a span of 16 bases. The CDR3 contains 16 residues. Germline loops: CDR1 SEHNR, CDR2 FQNEAQ (reference sequence). The CDR3 reads CASRTTRGRSTDTQYF. CDR3 DNA: TGTGCCAGCAGGACGACGAGAGGACGTAGCACAGATACGCAGTATTTT.

The V gene is TRBV11-2, the J gene TRBJ2-7, with 7 bases that match TRBD2. The DNA end is a closer match to TRBJ2-5, so the J assignment may be wrong. Germline assignment: CDR1 SGHAT and CDR2 FQNNGV. The CDR3 has 15 amino acids. The chain's CDR3 is CASSFLAASGETQYF. DNA of the CDR3: TGTGCCAGCAGCTTCCTAGCGGCATCCGGGGAGACCCAGTACTTC.

The chain joins TRBV20-1 to TRBJ2-7; possible D gene TRBD2, 5 bases. V shed 2 bases and J shed 2 bases, with 13 bases lying between them. Germline CDR1 DFQATT, CDR2 SNEGSKA (reference sequence). The CDR3 has 14 residues. DNA of the CDR3: TGCAGTGCTAGAACCCCCGGGAACCCCTACGAGCAGTACTTC. Its translation: CSARTPGNPYEQYF.